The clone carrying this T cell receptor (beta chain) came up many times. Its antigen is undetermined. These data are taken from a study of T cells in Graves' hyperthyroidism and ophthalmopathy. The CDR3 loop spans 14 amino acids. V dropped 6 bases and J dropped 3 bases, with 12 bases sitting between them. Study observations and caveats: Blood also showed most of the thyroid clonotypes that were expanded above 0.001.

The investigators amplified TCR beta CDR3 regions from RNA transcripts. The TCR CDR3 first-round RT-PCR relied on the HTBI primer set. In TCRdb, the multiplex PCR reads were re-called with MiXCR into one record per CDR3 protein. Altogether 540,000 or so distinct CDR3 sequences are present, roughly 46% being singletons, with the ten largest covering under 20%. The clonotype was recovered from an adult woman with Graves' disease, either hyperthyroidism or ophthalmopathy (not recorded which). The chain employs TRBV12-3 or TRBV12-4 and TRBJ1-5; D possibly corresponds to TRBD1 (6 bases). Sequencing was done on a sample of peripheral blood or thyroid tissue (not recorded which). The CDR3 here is CASSATGTNQPQHF. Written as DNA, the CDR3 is TGTGCCAGCAGCGCTACAGGGACCAATCAGCCCCAGCATTTT.